A single sample is the source of the 9 T cell receptor beta chains below, sequenced in a study of T cell responses to AZD1222 COVID-19 vaccine. TCRdb's table, derived via immunoSEQ multiplex PCR, lists solely in-frame clones and lacks some. The table records some 150,000 clones, approximately 94% of them present only once. The material was peripheral blood, obtained on day 0 of AZD1222 vaccination. These receptors originate from an adult in good health.

The chain couples TRBV3-1 (or the pseudogene TRBV3-2) to TRBJ2-7; TRBD2 agrees at 8 bases. The V segment lost 0 bases and the J segment 1 base; nucleotides outside the gene matches: 5. The germline gives CDR1 LGHDT, CDR2 YNNKEL (reference sequence). The CDR3 length is 16 residues. The CDR3: CASSQEDLAGSYEQYF. CDR3 in DNA: TGTGCCAGCAGCCAAGAAGATCTAGCGGGTTCCTACGAGCAGTACTTC.

The chain is built from TRBV7-3 and TRBJ2-7; 13 bases fit TRBD2. The V gene's germline CDR1 is SGHTA and CDR2 FQGTGA. This CDR3 spans 15 amino acids. V lost 4 bases and J lost 5; bases outside the gene matches: 5. CDR3 residues: CASSSSGLAGDEQYF. CDR3 coding DNA: TGTGCCAGCAGCTCCTCTGGACTAGCGGGAGACGAGCAGTACTTC.

This clone was found once. V and J are TRBV6-5 and TRBJ1-2, with D uncertain. Germline V gene lookup returns CDR1 MNHEY and CDR2 SVGAGI. The CDR3 totals 14 residues. V was pared by 4 bases and J by 4 bases, with 13 bases between. The CDR3, as DNA: TGTGCCAGCAGTTGGAAAGTCCTAGGCTATGGCTACACCTTC. Translated: CASSWKVLGYGYTF.

This sequence joins TRBV6-5 and TRBJ1-1; TRBD1 might be the D (5 bases). CDR1 and CDR2 (germline): MNHEY, SVGAGI. CDR3 size: 14 residues. The V end was cut by 6 bases, the J end by 4 bases, with 15 bases between. CDR3 region: CASRNGGDSTEAFF. Here the CDR3 DNA reads TGTGCCAGCAGAAACGGAGGGGATAGCACTGAAGCTTTCTTT.

In DNA form, the CDR3 reads TGCGCCAGCAGCCAAGGGGTGGCGGGAGTGGAAACCCAGTACTTC. It yields the protein CASSQGVAGVETQYF. The chain has TRBV4-1 and TRBJ2-5; 7 bases match TRBD2. Unmatched junction bases numbered 10, after V lost 1 base and J lost 8 bases. The germline gives CDR1 MGHRA, CDR2 YSYEKL. This CDR3 has 15 residues.

This clone was counted a single time. The chain couples TRBV3-1 (or the pseudogene TRBV3-2) to TRBJ2-1; perhaps TRBD2 as D (5 bases). Trimming pared 3 bases from V and 4 bases from J, leaving 13 bases between. From germline, CDR1 is LGHDT and CDR2 YNNKEL (reference sequence). The CDR3 has 15 residues. CDR3 coding DNA: TGTGCCAGCAGCCAGAGGGCGGCTTCATACAATGAGCAGTTCTTC. This codes for CASSQRAASYNEQFF.

This clone was seen only once. The chain uses TRBV11-2 and TRBJ2-7, with TRBD1 matching 8 bases. V was clipped by 4 bases and J by 4 bases; unmatched bases: 6. This CDR3 region has 14 residues. Germline loops: CDR1 SGHAT, CDR2 FQNNGV. In nucleotides, the CDR3 is TGTGCCAGCAGCTCAGCCGGGACAGGTTACGAGCAGTACTTC. This translates into CASSSAGTGYEQYF.

This chain uses TRBV19 with TRBJ1-2; D is ambiguous. V was pared by 4 bases and J by 4 bases, with 22 bases between. CDR3 length: 17 residues. Looked up from germline, CDR1 is LNHDA and CDR2 is SQIVND (reference sequence). The CDR3 DNA reads TGTGCCAGTAGTACTTCGGGTTCCCTTCGGAATCGCTATGGCTACACCTTC. It is translated as CASSTSGSLRNRYGYTF.

DNA for the CDR3: TGTGCCAGCAGCGCACGGGCCTCTGGAAACACCATATATTTT. It yields the protein CASSARASGNTIYF. V usage is TRBV9 and J usage is TRBJ1-3; D unclear. Germline V gene data show CDR1 as SGDLS and CDR2 as YYNGEE. CDR3 length equals 14 residues. The V end was cut by 3 bases, the J end by 0 bases, with 7 bases between.